The clone carrying this T cell receptor beta chain appeared once. Its antigen is unknown. Generated by immunoSEQ multiplex PCR, the TCRdb table keeps only in-frame clones and is missing some. The sample has some 2,000,000 clones, over 85% seen once. The record originates from a study of shared clonotypes between healthy human individuals. General study points: Sorted-subset sequencing was shown by rarefaction to be incomplete despite large depth.

The material sequenced was naive CD4+ T cells sorted from blood. Documented subset: CD45RA+ positively selected. The sequence came from a man between 18 and 29 years old in good health.

CDR3 coding DNA: TGTGCCAGCAGCTTCGTTGGTGGGAACTACGAGCAGTACTTC. Its protein is CASSFVGGNYEQYF. This chain connects TRBV7-2 to TRBJ2-7; D is unclear. Germline CDR1 and CDR2: SGHTA and FQGNSA. Trimming took off 3 bases at V and 3 bases at J, with 12 bases between the two ends. The CDR3 has 14 residues.